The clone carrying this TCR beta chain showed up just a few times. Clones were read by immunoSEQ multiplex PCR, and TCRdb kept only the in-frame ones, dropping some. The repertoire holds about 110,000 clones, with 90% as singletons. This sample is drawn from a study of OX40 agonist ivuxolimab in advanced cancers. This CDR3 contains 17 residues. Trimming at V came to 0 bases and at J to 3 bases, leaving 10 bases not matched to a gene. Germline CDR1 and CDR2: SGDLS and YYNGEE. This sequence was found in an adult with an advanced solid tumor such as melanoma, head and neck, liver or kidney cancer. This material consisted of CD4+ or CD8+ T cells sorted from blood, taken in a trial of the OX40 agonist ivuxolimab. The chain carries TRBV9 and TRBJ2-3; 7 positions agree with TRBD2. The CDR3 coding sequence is TGTGCCAGCAGCGTAGGAGCGGGACTCCAGGGAACAGATACGCAGTATTTT. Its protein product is CASSVGAGLQGTDTQYF.